This T cell receptor beta chain was identified in a study of blood T cell repertoires in COVID-19. About the study: For recovered donors of Cohort 3, there were two negative PCRs, clearance, or symptom resolution. Sample material is recorded as cDNA or gDNA derived from T cells, B-cell-depleted T cells, or PBMCs. Some COVID-19 samples were acute and others convalescent; all came from the United States, Italy and Spain.

Participant reports of clinical history set cohort assignment. The data were produced by immunoSEQ multiplex PCR, yet TCRdb's version contains in-frame clones alone and is incomplete. The table lists roughly 150,000 clones, 65% to 80% of them singletons. Specimen: PBMCs or T cells enriched from blood (not recorded which). The sequence was obtained from a woman aged 70 to 79 in a cohort exposed to, infected with or recovered from COVID-19 (not recorded which).

DNA for the CDR3: TGTGCCAGCAGCGCAACCGGGACAGGGTGGGAGTACACCTTC. Amino acid sequence: CASSATGTGWEYTF. The rearrangement uses TRBV9 and TRBJ1-2, with 9 bases matching TRBD1. The ends lost 3 bases at V and 11 bases at J; junction bases unmatched: 11. The germline gives CDR1 SGDLS, CDR2 YYNGEE. The CDR3 has 14 residues.